One sample yielded the 24 T cell receptor beta chains listed below, sequenced in a study of CD4 T cells in relation to SARS-CoV-2 and coronaviruses. Method: immunoSEQ multiplex PCR; TCRdb's copy keeps in-frame clones and lacks some. The table shows about 40,000 clones, with around 77% occurring only once. No antigen is known for these receptors. Sequencing was done on a sample of memory CD4+ T cells from PBMCs, cultured in vitro. Receptors were obtained from an adult with COVID-19.

This sequence joins TRBV13 and TRBJ2-7, with 10 positions matching TRBD2. CDR1 and CDR2 (germline): PRHDT, FYEKMQ (reference sequence). J lost 6 bases, V lost 6 bases, and 8 bases had no gene match. The CDR3 consists of 14 residues. The CDR3 spells CASRKGLAASEQYF. Here the CDR3 DNA reads TGTGCCAGCAGAAAAGGACTAGCGGCCAGCGAGCAGTACTTC.

The chain couples TRBV5-1 to TRBJ2-5; perhaps TRBD1 as D (8 bases). V gave up 4 bases and J gave up 3 bases, with 16 bases separating them. The CDR3 is made up of 15 amino acids. CDR1 and CDR2 (germline): SGHRS, YFSETQ. CDR3 coding DNA: TGCGCCAGCAGCGTTGGACAGGGAGGGGAAGAGACCCAGTACTTC. This translates into CASSVGQGGEETQYF.

The chain links TRBV28 to TRBJ1-1; D gene uncertain. CDR3 length equals 13 residues. Germline CDR1 MDHEN, CDR2 SYDVKM. Trimming took 7 bases from V and 7 from J, leaving 16 bases between them. The CDR3 region is CASIPDLGYEAFF. The CDR3 DNA follows: TGTGCCAGCATCCCAGACCTGGGGTATGAAGCTTTCTTT.

This clone was counted between two and nine times. V and J are TRBV12-3 or TRBV12-4 and TRBJ1-1, with D possibly TRBD1 on 6 matching bases. CDR3 length equals 13 residues. V was cut by 5 bases and J by 1 base, with 8 bases left in between. CDR3 DNA: TGTGCCAGCAGTCCGACAGGGAACACTGAAGCTTTCTTT. Translated: CASSPTGNTEAFF.

The chain recombines TRBV19 with TRBJ2-1; a possible D gene is TRBD2 (7 bases). The V end lost 6 bases, the J end lost 8 bases, and 14 bases lay between the germline ends. CDR3 length: 13 residues. Germline CDR1 LNHDA, CDR2 SQIVND (reference sequence). CDR3 loop: CASRPKGGDEQFF. CDR3 DNA: TGTGCCAGTAGACCGAAGGGGGGGGATGAGCAGTTCTTC.

This clone was observed a single time. The V and J genes are TRBV21-1 and TRBJ2-1; the listed D gene, TRBD1, was not tested against the DNA. TRBV21-1 is listed as a pseudogene. There are 18 residues in the CDR3. The CDR3 coding sequence is TGTGCCAGCAGCAAAGGTAGGCAGGGCAGTCCCTACTACAATGAGCAGTTCTTC. This encodes CASSKGRQGSPYYNEQFF.

This clone is a singleton in its sample. This chain uses TRBV10-3 with TRBJ2-7; D is undetermined. The V and J ends lost 1 base and 2 bases respectively, with 12 bases between them. The CDR3 runs 15 residues. CDR1 and CDR2 (germline): ENHRY, SYGVKD. CDR3 sequence (DNA): TGTGCCATCAGTGAGTTTGACCCCCCCACCTACGAGCAGTACTTC. Its protein is CAISEFDPPTYEQYF.

The V call is TRBV19, the J call TRBJ1-2; D is perhaps TRBD1 (5 bases). V lost 6 bases to trimming and J lost 8 bases, with 13 bases between them. This CDR3 spans 12 amino acids. The germline CDR1 and CDR2 sequences are LNHDA and SQIVND (reference sequence). CDR3 nucleotides: TGTGCCAGTAGACAACAGGAGGGCGGCTACACCTTC. Translation: CASRQQEGGYTF.

The chain has TRBV11-1 and TRBJ2-5; a weak D match, TRBD2 (6 bases). CDR1 and CDR2 from the germline V gene are SGHAT and FQDESV (reference sequence). Trimming took 3 bases from V and 4 from J, leaving 12 bases between them. The CDR3 contains 14 residues. CDR3 region: CASSLGGDGETQYF. The DNA of the CDR3 is TGTGCCAGCAGCTTGGGCGGGGACGGAGAGACCCAGTACTTC.

This clone was recorded a few times. The gene calls are TRBV7-2 and TRBJ1-5, with TRBD1 matching over 8 bases. J lost 4 bases, V lost 5 bases, and 13 bases had no gene match. This CDR3 is 17 amino acids long. The germline gives CDR1 SGHTA, CDR2 FQGNSA. The CDR3 spells CASSLGQGKGPNQPQHF. The CDR3, as DNA: TGTGCCAGCAGCCTTGGACAGGGAAAGGGACCTAATCAGCCCCAGCATTTT. The whole variable domain, filled in from reference TRBV7-2 and TRBJ1-5, reads GAGVSQSPSNKVTEKGKDVELRCDPISGHTALYWYRQSLGQGLEFLIYFQGNSAPDKSGLPSDRFSAERTGGSVSTLTIQRTQQEDSAVYLCASSLGQGKGPNQPQHFGDGTRLSIL.

In this sample, this clone turned up once. The chain has TRBV7-9 and TRBJ2-1, with 7 bases matching TRBD2. J lost 4 bases, V lost 7 bases, and 13 bases had no gene match. The CDR3 consists of 16 residues. The germline V gene encodes CDR1 SEHNR and CDR2 FQNEAQ (reference sequence). CDR3 in DNA: TGTGCCAGCACTTGGGCTTCTAGCGGATCATACAATGAGCAGTTCTTC. Its protein product is CASTWASSGSYNEQFF.

This clone occurred a few times. The chain uses TRBV4-2 and TRBJ1-4; 11 bases line up with TRBD1. The V segment lost 6 bases and the J segment 7 bases; nucleotides outside the gene matches: 4. This CDR3 is built from 14 residues. The germline V gene has CDR1 LGHNA and CDR2 YNFKEQ. The CDR3 bases are TGTGCCAGCAGAGGGGACAGGGGGGGTGAAAAACTGTTTTTT. Protein: CASRGDRGGEKLFF.

This chain joins TRBV2 and TRBJ1-1; D not certain. The CDR3 is 15 amino acids. Germline V gives CDR1 SNHLY, CDR2 FYNNEI. The germline V and J ends were trimmed by 1 base and 3 bases, with 12 bases remaining between them. The CDR3 spells CASSEDVGRDTEAFF. The CDR3 DNA follows: TGTGCCAGCAGTGAAGACGTGGGTAGGGACACTGAAGCTTTCTTT.

The V and J genes are TRBV24-1 and TRBJ2-2; either TRBD1 or TRBD2 may fit D (5 bases each). Germline V gene data show CDR1 as KGHDR and CDR2 as SFDVKD. V was shortened by 7 bases and J by 0 bases, with 11 bases between the two germline ends. The CDR3 contains 15 residues. The CDR3 sequence: CATSGTSANTGELFF. The CDR3 DNA reads as TGTGCCACCAGCGGGACCAGCGCGAACACCGGGGAGCTGTTTTTT.

The genes are TRBV4-1 and TRBJ2-7, with TRBD1 matching 7 bases. This CDR3 has 15 residues. The J segment lost 2 bases and the V segment lost 3 bases, leaving 7 bases of the junction unmatched. Germline CDR1 reads MGHRA; CDR2 reads YSYEKL. In DNA, the CDR3 is TGCGCCAGCAGCCACCCACCACAGGGGACCTACGAGCAGTACTTC. As protein: CASSHPPQGTYEQYF.

This clone was detected only a few times. The chain employs TRBV28 and TRBJ1-2, with TRBD1 matching over 8 bases. From germline, CDR1 is MDHEN and CDR2 SYDVKM. J gave up 4 bases and V 5 bases, and 0 bases lay outside the gene matches. This CDR3 has 12 residues. The CDR3 loop reads CASSTGGYGYTF. The DNA of the CDR3 is TGTGCCAGCAGTACAGGGGGCTATGGCTACACCTTC.

The rearrangement joins TRBV5-6 to TRBJ2-1; 8 bases fit TRBD2. The V gene end was trimmed by 1 base and the J gene end by 5 bases; junction bases not matched to a gene: 5. CDR1 and CDR2 from the germline V gene are SGHDT and YYEEEE. The CDR3 sequence is 15 residues long. For the CDR3, the DNA is TGTGCCAGCAGCTTGTTACTAGCGGAAAACAATGAGCAGTTCTTC. Its translation is CASSLLLAENNEQFF.

The chain carries TRBV28 and TRBJ2-4; D uncertain. The CDR3 runs 13 residues. V was cut by 5 bases and J by 0 bases, with 5 bases left in between. Germline-derived CDR1 and CDR2 are MDHEN and SYDVKM. CDR3 nucleotide sequence: TGTGCCAGCAGTAACGTAGCCAAAAACATTCAGTACTTC. This gives the protein CASSNVAKNIQYF.

The chain links TRBV11-2 to TRBJ1-3; D not resolved. Trimming took off 4 bases at V and 4 bases at J, with 14 bases between the two ends. The CDR3 sequence is 15 residues long. Germline V CDR1 and CDR2: SGHAT, FQNNGV. The CDR3 reads CASSYNPDLGNTIYF. The CDR3 DNA follows: TGTGCCAGCAGCTACAACCCGGACCTGGGAAACACCATATATTTT.

The gene calls are TRBV9 and TRBJ2-2; 10 bases fit TRBD1. Germline assignment: CDR1 SGDLS and CDR2 YYNGEE. The V segment lost 4 bases and the J segment 4 bases; nucleotides outside the gene matches: 7. The CDR3 has 16 amino acids. CDR3 DNA: TGTGCCAGCAGCTTAAGACAGGGGGCAGGCACCGGGGAGCTGTTTTTT. It codes for CASSLRQGAGTGELFF. Filled out from reference TRBV9 and TRBJ2-2, the complete variable domain reads DSGVTQTPKHLITATGQRVTLRCSPRSGDLSVYWYQQSLDQGLQFLIQYYNGEERAKGNILERFSAQQFPDLHSELNLSSLELGDSALYFCASSLRQGAGTGELFFGEGSRLTVL.

The CDR3 nucleotides are TGTGCTAGTGGTTTGGCTACAGGGGCGGGAGGCTACACCTTC. Protein product: CASGLATGAGGYTF. The V call is TRBV12-5, the J call TRBJ1-2; TRBD1 agrees at 7 bases. The trim removed 1 base at V and 8 bases at J, leaving 7 bases unmatched. In germline, CDR1 is LGHNT, CDR2 FRNRAP. The CDR3 has 14 amino acids.

The chain couples TRBV10-3 to TRBJ2-2; no definite D call. The CDR3 is made up of 13 amino acids. Germline V lookup: CDR1 ENHRY, CDR2 SYGVKD. The V gene lost 10 bases and the J gene lost 7 bases, with 16 bases spanning the gap. The CDR3 here is CATELEPGGELFF. CDR3 nucleotide sequence: TGTGCCACCGAGTTGGAGCCGGGCGGGGAGCTGTTTTTT.

This clone showed up just a few times. The V gene is TRBV28, the J gene TRBJ1-5; D may be TRBD1 (6 bases). Looked up from germline, CDR1 is MDHEN and CDR2 is SYDVKM. Trimming removed 7 bases from V and 5 bases from J, with 18 bases in between. This CDR3 contains 15 residues. The CDR3 protein is CASTPGQHADQPQHF. Written as DNA, the CDR3 is TGTGCCAGCACCCCGGGACAACATGCCGATCAGCCCCAGCATTTT.

This clone was recorded a few times. The rearrangement links TRBV5-1 to TRBJ1-2, with 9 bases that match TRBD1. Germline V gene data show CDR1 as SGHRS and CDR2 as YFSETQ. The CDR3 is 16 amino acids. Unmatched junction bases numbered 13, after V lost 4 bases and J lost 6 bases. CDR3 coding DNA: TGCGCCAGCAGCGAAAACACGGGACAGGGTACCCATGGCTACACCTTC. As protein: CASSENTGQGTHGYTF.